The rows below give T cell receptor beta chains drawn from one sample of a study of graft-versus-host responses after intestinal transplantation. Generated by immunoSEQ multiplex PCR, the TCRdb table keeps only in-frame clones and is missing some. The repertoire has about 64,000 clones, roughly 92% of them found once; the top ten carry around 7.1%. Here the sequenced sample was bone marrow, taken roughly 110 weeks after intestinal transplantation. The origin of the receptors is a human patient who received an intestinal transplant, so some T cells may come from the graft donor. CDR3s include the opening cysteine and the closing phenylalanine or tryptophan. Fields, in order: V gene, CDR3 protein.

V: TRBV7-9
CDR3: CASSLKQSNSPLHF

V: TRBV7-2
CDR3: CASSLGTSIEQFF

V: TRBV4-1
CDR3: CASSQVRGVGGREETQYF

V: TRBV29-1
CDR3: CSVGPPLTSGRGDTQYF

V: TRBV19
CDR3: CASSIAETGSPLHF

V: TRBV10-2
CDR3: CASRAGSYNSPLHF

V: TRBV10-1
CDR3: CASSARTGMREQYF

V: TRBV18
CDR3: CASSPDRAEAFF

V: TRBV7-9
CDR3: CASTPRGRGAETQYF

V: TRBV7-9
CDR3: CASTGQGSPLHF

V: TRBV23-1
CDR3: CASSQSGRTYEQYF

V: TRBV6-5
CDR3: CASSPEGNEQFF

V: TRBV6-5
CDR3: CASSYREKNTEAFF

V: TRBV6-5
CDR3: CASSYTGAADDIQYF

V: TRBV11-2
CDR3: CASTRGGTYEQYF

V: TRBV5-4
CDR3: CASSLTGLNTEAFF

V: TRBV6-5
CDR3: CASSYEVTGELFF

V: TRBV6-1
CDR3: CALGTYEQYF

V: TRBV25-1
CDR3: CASSPSGYIEQYF

V: TRBV25-1
CDR3: CASQLGPGKLFF

V: TRBV2
CDR3: CASRQTLSNQPQHF

V: TRBV2
CDR3: CASSEIRTGAAEAFF

V: TRBV11-3
CDR3: CASSLGMAYEQYF

V: TRBV5-6
CDR3: CASSFWGSPLHF

V: TRBV13
CDR3: CASRPLTGAKRAFF